Following are 14 T cell receptor beta chains from one sample sequenced in a study of T-cell reconstitution after alpha-beta-depleted transplantation in children. It was with unique molecular identifiers that the TCRbeta library was prepared. TCRdb independently ran MiXCR on the PCR reads; one entry per CDR3 protein. The sample includes about 580,000 distinct CDR3 sequences, about 23% of them seen just once. The specimen comprised PBMCs, mostly from graft donor cells, sampled 360 days after TCRalphabeta/CD19-depleted stem cell transplant. The receptors here all came from a boy under two years old who had a stem cell transplant for acute myeloid leukemia, so the T cells may come from the graft donor.

Only a few counts were recorded for this clonotype. This chain uses TRBV27 with TRBJ2-1; the D is unclear. Germline V gene lookup returns CDR1 MNHEY and CDR2 SMNVEV (reference sequence). This CDR3 is built from 13 residues. Trimming left V 3 bases short and J 5 bases short, with 8 bases between. Written as DNA, the CDR3 is TGTGCCAGCAGTTTCGACTTGAACAATGAGCAGTTCTTC. This sequence encodes CASSFDLNNEQFF.

V is TRBV27 and J is TRBJ1-2; 8 bases line up with TRBD1. Trimming removed 6 bases from V and 3 bases from J; junction bases left unmatched: 6. Germline V lookup: CDR1 MNHEY, CDR2 SMNVEV (reference sequence). This CDR3 has 14 residues. CDR3 loop: CASRGTGRHYGYTF. CDR3 DNA sequence: TGTGCCAGCAGAGGGACAGGCCGACACTATGGCTACACCTTC.

V and J are TRBV29-1 and TRBJ2-3; D is undetermined. The ends were cut back, 5 bases at V and 0 bases at J, with 9 bases in the middle. Per germline, CDR1 SQVTM and CDR2 ANQGSEA. The CDR3 totals 13 residues. CDR3 sequence reads: CSVRADSTDTQYF. As DNA, the CDR3 is TGCAGCGTTCGGGCAGATAGCACAGATACGCAGTATTTT.

This clonotype appeared a few times. J is TRBJ1-1 and V is TRBV12-3 or TRBV12-4; 7 positions agree with TRBD1. V dropped 7 bases and J dropped 12; count of bases not matched to a gene: 11. This CDR3 has 12 amino acids. The CDR3 reads CASTHRGQSTFF. The DNA of the CDR3 is TGTGCCAGCACGCACAGGGGTCAAAGTACTTTCTTT.

The sample holds many counts of this clonotype. A junction boundary mismatches the germline segment, possibly from a read error. The gene calls are TRBV3-1 and TRBJ2-1, with 8 bases aligning to TRBD1. The germline V gene encodes CDR1 LGHDT and CDR2 YNNKEL (reference sequence). The CDR3 covers 15 residues. CDR3 amino acids: CASSQGPGGGKKELF. CDR3 bases: TGTGCCAGCAGCCAAGGGCCAGGGGGCGGTAAAAAGGAGCTCTTC.

The chain links TRBV11-2 to TRBJ2-5; tentative D call: TRBD2 (5 bases). The CDR3 consists of 14 residues. Trimming took 2 bases from V and 5 from J, leaving 12 bases between them. Germline assignment: CDR1 SGHAT and CDR2 FQNNGV. CDR3 protein: CASSLTSAGETQYF. For the CDR3, the DNA is TGTGCCAGCAGCTTAACATCGGCGGGCGAGACCCAGTACTTC.

This clonotype was counted ten times or more. The gene calls are TRBV14 and TRBJ1-1, with 7 bases identical to TRBD1. V dropped 3 bases and J dropped 4; count of bases not matched to a gene: 5. The CDR3 extends over 14 amino acids. Germline V gene lookup returns CDR1 SGHDN and CDR2 FVKESK. The DNA of the CDR3 is TGTGCCAGCAGCCACGACAGGGACGGCACTGAAGCTTTCTTT. This translates into CASSHDRDGTEAFF. The complete variable domain, with remaining parts taken from reference TRBV14 and TRBJ1-1, reads EAGVTQFPSHSVIEKGQTVTLRCDPISGHDNLYWYRRVMGKEIKFLLHFVKESKQDESGMPNNRFLAERTGGTYSTLKVQPAELEDSGVYFCASSHDRDGTEAFFGQGTRLTVV.

This sequence joins TRBV5-6 and TRBJ1-6; 9 nucleotides line up with TRBD1. The ends lost 4 bases at V and 6 bases at J; junction bases unmatched: 2. This CDR3 comprises 14 residues. The germline V gene encodes CDR1 SGHDT and CDR2 YYEEEE. DNA of the CDR3: TGTGCCAGCAGCATGGGACAGGGTAATTCACCCCTCCACTTT. This gives the protein CASSMGQGNSPLHF.

The rearrangement joins TRBV6-2 or TRBV6-3 to TRBJ2-3; TRBD2 matches 8 bases. Unmatched junction bases numbered 8, after V lost 8 bases and J lost 7 bases. Looked up from germline, CDR1 is MNHEY and CDR2 is SVGEGT. The CDR3 is 13 amino acids. The DNA for the CDR3 is TGTGCCAGCTGCACGGGGGGGCCGAATACGCAGTATTTT. Translated: CASCTGGPNTQYF.

This clonotype was picked up a small number of times. The J gene is TRBJ2-2, the V gene TRBV5-1; TRBD2 matches 7 bases. V was clipped by 3 bases and J by 7 bases; unmatched bases: 0. Germline values: CDR1 SGHRS, CDR2 YFSETQ. The CDR3 is 12 amino acids. The CDR3 is CASSSSGGELFF. The DNA for the CDR3 is TGCGCCAGCAGCTCTAGCGGCGGGGAGCTGTTTTTT.

This rearrangement joins TRBV12-3 or TRBV12-4 to TRBJ2-2; D tentatively reads TRBD1 or TRBD2 (5 bases each). Trimming took 0 bases from V and 0 from J, leaving 17 bases between them. This CDR3 contains 19 residues. The CDR3 spells CASSLAVMGRTSNTGELFF. Written as DNA, the CDR3 is TGTGCCAGCAGTTTAGCAGTCATGGGACGTACATCGAACACCGGGGAGCTGTTTTTT.

This clonotype was observed a few times. The chain combines TRBV20-1 with TRBJ1-6; perhaps TRBD1 as D (6 bases). The germline V gene has CDR1 DFQATT and CDR2 SNEGSKA (reference sequence). Trimming stripped 4 bases from V and 1 base from J, with 11 bases between. This CDR3 has 15 amino acids. In DNA form, the CDR3 reads TGCAGTGCTATTCCCAGGGGTTCCTATAATTCACCCCTCCACTTT. Protein sequence: CSAIPRGSYNSPLHF.

The table lists this clonotype with a few counts. The V gene is TRBV20-1, the J gene TRBJ1-5; D perhaps matches TRBD1 (5 bases). The ends were cut back, 1 base at V and 1 base at J, with 14 bases in the middle. Germline V gives CDR1 DFQATT, CDR2 SNEGSKA (reference sequence). This CDR3 has 16 residues. CDR3 nucleotides: TGCAGTGCTAGAGCCCCTACAGGTGGGAGCAATCAGCCCCAGCATTTT. It codes for CSARAPTGGSNQPQHF.

This rearrangement joins TRBV29-1 to TRBJ2-5; D gene uncertain. This CDR3 contains 11 residues. Trimming pared 6 bases from V and 7 bases from J, leaving 12 bases between. The germline V gene has CDR1 SQVTM and CDR2 ANQGSEA. CDR3 DNA sequence: TGCAGCGTCGGCCCTAGAGGGACCCAGTACTTC. This translates into CSVGPRGTQYF.